This entry lists 9 T cell receptor beta chains sequenced from one sample in a study of blood T cell repertoires in COVID-19. The assay was immunoSEQ multiplex PCR, and TCRdb's table has in-frame clones only and misses some. This table has 250,000 to 300,000 clones, roughly 80% appearing once. Source material: peripheral blood. The origin of the receptors is a man aged 60-69 years who had recovered from COVID-19.

The rearrangement joins TRBV27 to TRBJ2-7, with D perhaps matching TRBD1 (6 bases). Germline lookup yields CDR1 MNHEY and CDR2 SMNVEV (reference sequence). There are 14 residues in the CDR3. With 5 bases removed from V and 9 bases from J, the gap between germline ends came to 20 bases. The CDR3 sequence: CASSPWTVSRRQYF. The CDR3 DNA reads TGTGCCAGCAGTCCATGGACAGTTTCGAGGCGGCAGTACTTC.

This clone showed up just a few times. The rearrangement uses TRBV7-8 and TRBJ2-7; D call uncertain. CDR1 is SGHVS, CDR2 FQNEAQ, per germline. Trimming removed 5 bases at V and 2 bases at J, with 7 bases between. The CDR3 sequence is 12 residues long. CDR3 amino acids: CASSTSTYEQYF. The CDR3 DNA reads TGTGCCAGCAGCACCAGTACCTACGAGCAGTACTTC.

The chain has TRBV19 and TRBJ1-1; TRBD1 aligns across 8 bases. The CDR3 has 15 amino acids. V dropped 3 bases and J dropped 10; count of bases not matched to a gene: 13. Germline CDR1 reads LNHDA; CDR2 reads SQIVND (reference sequence). CDR3: CASSIRGTGYGGAFF. The CDR3 DNA follows: TGTGCCAGTAGTATCAGGGGGACAGGCTACGGGGGAGCTTTCTTT.

V and J are TRBV3-1 (or the pseudogene TRBV3-2) and TRBJ2-1; D not certain. The germline gives CDR1 LGHDT, CDR2 YNNKEL (reference sequence). The CDR3 has 15 amino acids. Trimming shortened V by 2 bases and J by 4 bases, and 12 bases separated the two germline ends. CDR3 coding DNA: TGTGCCAGCAGCCAAAACAGTCTATCATACAATGAGCAGTTCTTC. Translating it yields CASSQNSLSYNEQFF.

The rearrangement links TRBV28 to TRBJ2-2; a weak D match, TRBD1 (6 bases). The germline V and J ends were trimmed by 3 bases and 4 bases, with 15 bases remaining between them. CDR1 and CDR2 (germline): MDHEN, SYDVKM. There are 16 residues in the CDR3. The DNA of the CDR3 is TGTGCCAGCAGTTTGCGTGGGGGCAGGGGCACCGGGGAGCTGTTTTTT. It translates to CASSLRGGRGTGELFF.

The V call is TRBV7-7, the J call TRBJ2-3; the D gene is possibly TRBD1 (6 bases). Germline V gene data show CDR1 as SSHAT and CDR2 as FNYEAQ (reference sequence). There are 14 residues in the CDR3. Trimming shortened V by 5 bases and J by 4 bases, and 13 bases separated the two germline ends. The CDR3 sequence is CASSVTGSSDTQYF. The DNA of the CDR3 is TGTGCCAGCAGCGTTACAGGGTCCTCAGATACGCAGTATTTT.

V is TRBV3-1 (or the pseudogene TRBV3-2) and J is TRBJ2-1, with TRBD2 matching 11 bases. The CDR3 is 17 residues long. J lost 7 bases, V lost 6 bases, and 14 bases had no gene match. From germline, CDR1 is LGHDT and CDR2 YNNKEL (reference sequence). CDR3 loop: CASSPSLTTSGVNEQFF. The CDR3 nucleotides are TGTGCCAGCAGTCCGAGCCTGACGACTAGCGGGGTTAATGAGCAGTTCTTC.

Here the CDR3 reads CASSTRTPGERCSDTQYF. The CDR3 DNA is TGTGCCAGCAGCACTAGAACCCCTGGCGAACGCTGCTCAGATACGCAGTATTTT. The rearrangement joins TRBV21-1 to TRBJ2-3; the D call of TRBD2 is as the table states it, not checked on the DNA. TRBV21-1 is labeled a pseudogene. The CDR3 is 18 amino acids.

This chain's CDR3 is CASSARWAQGDTQYF. DNA for the CDR3: TGTGCCAGTAGTGCTCGGTGGGCGCAGGGAGATACGCAGTATTTT. The chain is built from TRBV19 and TRBJ2-3; the D gene is possibly TRBD1 (5 bases). The CDR3 covers 15 residues. Trimming removed 5 bases from V and 5 bases from J, with 17 bases in between. Germline V lookup: CDR1 LNHDA, CDR2 SQIVND (reference sequence).